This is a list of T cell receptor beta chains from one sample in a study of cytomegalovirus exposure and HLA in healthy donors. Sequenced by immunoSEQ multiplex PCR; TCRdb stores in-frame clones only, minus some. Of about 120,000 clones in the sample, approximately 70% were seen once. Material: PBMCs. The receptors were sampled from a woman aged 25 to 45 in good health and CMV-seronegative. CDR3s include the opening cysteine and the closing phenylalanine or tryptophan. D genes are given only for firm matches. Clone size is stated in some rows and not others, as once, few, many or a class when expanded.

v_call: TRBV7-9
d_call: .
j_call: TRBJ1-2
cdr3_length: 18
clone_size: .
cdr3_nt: TGTGCCAGCAGCTTCTCGGGTCAGGGACACGGTGTTTCATATGGCTACACCTTC
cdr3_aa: CASSFSGQGHGVSYGYTF

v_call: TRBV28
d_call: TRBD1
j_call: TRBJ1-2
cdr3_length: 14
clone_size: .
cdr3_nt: TGTGCCAGCAGTCCCGGACAGGGATTCTATGGCTACACCTTC
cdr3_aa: CASSPGQGFYGYTF

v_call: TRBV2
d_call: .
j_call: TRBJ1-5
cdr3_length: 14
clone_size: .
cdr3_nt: TGTGCCAGCAGTGAAAGGGTGGGAGGCCAGCCCCAGCATTTT
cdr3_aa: CASSERVGGQPQHF

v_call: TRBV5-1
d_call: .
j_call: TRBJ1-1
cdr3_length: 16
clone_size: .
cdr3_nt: TGCGCCAGCAGCCCTATAACAGGACAGTTCCACACTGAAGCTTTCTTT
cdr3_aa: CASSPITGQFHTEAFF

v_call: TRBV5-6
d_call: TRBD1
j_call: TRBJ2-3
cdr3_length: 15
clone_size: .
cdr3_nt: TGTGCCAGCAGCTTGGCGCGGACAGGAACAGATACGCAGTATTTT
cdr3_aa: CASSLARTGTDTQYF

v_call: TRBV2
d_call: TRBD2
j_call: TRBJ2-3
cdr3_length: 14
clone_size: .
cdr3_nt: TGTGCCAGCGGAGGACTAGCGGGAGTGGATACGCAGTATTTT
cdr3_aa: CASGGLAGVDTQYF

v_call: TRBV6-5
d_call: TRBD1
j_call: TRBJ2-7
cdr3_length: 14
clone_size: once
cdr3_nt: TGTGCCAGCAGTTGGGGACAGGGCCCATACGAGCAGTACTTC
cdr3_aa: CASSWGQGPYEQYF

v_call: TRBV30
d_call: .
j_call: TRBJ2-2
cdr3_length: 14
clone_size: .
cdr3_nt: TGTGCCTGGGACCGGGATATTTACACCGGGGAGCTGTTTTTT
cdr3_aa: CAWDRDIYTGELFF

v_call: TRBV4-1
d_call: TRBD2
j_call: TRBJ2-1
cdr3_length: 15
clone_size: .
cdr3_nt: TGCGCCAGCAGCCAAACCGGGACTAGTAGCGATGAGCAGTTCTTC
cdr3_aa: CASSQTGTSSDEQFF

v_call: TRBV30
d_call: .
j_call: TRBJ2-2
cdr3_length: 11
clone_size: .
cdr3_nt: TGTGCCTGGAAGGGGACCGGGGAGCTGTTTTTT
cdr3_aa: CAWKGTGELFF

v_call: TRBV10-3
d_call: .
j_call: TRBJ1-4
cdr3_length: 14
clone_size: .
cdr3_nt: TGTGCCATCAGACCGGACAATTCTAATGAAAAACTGTTTTTT
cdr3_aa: CAIRPDNSNEKLFF

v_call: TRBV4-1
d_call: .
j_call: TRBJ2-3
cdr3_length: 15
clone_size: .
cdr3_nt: TGCGCCAGCAGCCAAACCAACAGGGTCACAGATACGCAGTATTTT
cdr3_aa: CASSQTNRVTDTQYF

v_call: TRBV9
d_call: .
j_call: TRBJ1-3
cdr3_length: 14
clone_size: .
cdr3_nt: TGTGCCAGCAGCGTAAACAGGGATCGTTACACCATATATTTT
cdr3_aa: CASSVNRDRYTIYF

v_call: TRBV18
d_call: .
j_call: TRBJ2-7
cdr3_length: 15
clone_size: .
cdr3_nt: TGTGCCAGCTCACCTCAGGGACAATCAGGAAACGAGCAGTACTTC
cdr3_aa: CASSPQGQSGNEQYF

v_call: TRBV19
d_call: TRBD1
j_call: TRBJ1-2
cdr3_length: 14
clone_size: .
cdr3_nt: TGTGCCAGTAGTATAGTCGGGACAGCTCGCGGCTACACCTTC
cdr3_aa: CASSIVGTARGYTF

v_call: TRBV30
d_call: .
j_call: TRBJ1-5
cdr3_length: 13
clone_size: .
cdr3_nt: TGTGCCTGGACAGCCGGACAAGCTCAGCCCCAGCATTTT
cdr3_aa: CAWTAGQAQPQHF

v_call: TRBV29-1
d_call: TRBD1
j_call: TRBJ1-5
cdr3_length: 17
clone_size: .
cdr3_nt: TGCAGCGTTGCCTCCGGGACAGGGGGCGAGGGCAATCAGCCCCAGCATTTT
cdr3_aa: CSVASGTGGEGNQPQHF

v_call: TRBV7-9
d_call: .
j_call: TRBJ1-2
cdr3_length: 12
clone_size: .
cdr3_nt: TGTGCCAGCAGCTTAGCCGACAATGGCTACACCTTC
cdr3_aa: CASSLADNGYTF

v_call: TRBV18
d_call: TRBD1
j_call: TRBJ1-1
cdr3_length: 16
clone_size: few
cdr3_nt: TGTGCCAGCTCACCCCGGGGACAGGGGGTTTACACTGAAGCTTTCTTT
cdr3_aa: CASSPRGQGVYTEAFF

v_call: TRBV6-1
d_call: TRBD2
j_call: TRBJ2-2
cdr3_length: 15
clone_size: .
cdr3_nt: TGTGCCAGCAGTCCCTGGACTAGCGGGCCCGGGGAGCTGTTTTTT
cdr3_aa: CASSPWTSGPGELFF

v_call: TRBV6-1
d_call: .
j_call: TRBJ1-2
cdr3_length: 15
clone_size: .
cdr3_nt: TGTGCCAGCAGTGAAAACGTAGTCGACTATTATGGCTACACCTTC
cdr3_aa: CASSENVVDYYGYTF

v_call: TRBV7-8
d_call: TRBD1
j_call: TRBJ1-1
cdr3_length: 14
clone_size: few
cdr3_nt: TGTGCCAGCAGCTTAGTGGCAGGGGGCGCGGCCGCTTTCTTT
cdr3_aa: CASSLVAGGAAAFF

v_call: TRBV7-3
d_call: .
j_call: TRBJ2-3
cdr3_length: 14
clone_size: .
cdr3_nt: TGTGCCAGCAGCCCCGGCATCGAGGGAGATACGCAGTATTTT
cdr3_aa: CASSPGIEGDTQYF

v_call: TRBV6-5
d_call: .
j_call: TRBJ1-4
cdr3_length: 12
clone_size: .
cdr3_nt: TGTGCCACCCAAGGGGATAATGAAAAACTGTTTTTT
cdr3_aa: CATQGDNEKLFF

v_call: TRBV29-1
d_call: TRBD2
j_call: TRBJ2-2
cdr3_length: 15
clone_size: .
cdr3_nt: TGCAGCGCCTTTAGCGGGCGAACGAACACCGGGGAGCTGTTTTTT
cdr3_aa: CSAFSGRTNTGELFF

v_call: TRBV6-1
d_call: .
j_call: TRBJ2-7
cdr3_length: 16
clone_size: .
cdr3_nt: TGTGCCAGCAGTGTAAAATGGTCCGCGACGGGGTACGAGCAGTACTTC
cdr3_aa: CASSVKWSATGYEQYF

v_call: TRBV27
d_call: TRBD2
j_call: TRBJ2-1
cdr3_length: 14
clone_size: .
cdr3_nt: TGTGCCAGCATTAGACTAGCGGGAGGGCGGGAGCAGTTCTTC
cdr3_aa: CASIRLAGGREQFF